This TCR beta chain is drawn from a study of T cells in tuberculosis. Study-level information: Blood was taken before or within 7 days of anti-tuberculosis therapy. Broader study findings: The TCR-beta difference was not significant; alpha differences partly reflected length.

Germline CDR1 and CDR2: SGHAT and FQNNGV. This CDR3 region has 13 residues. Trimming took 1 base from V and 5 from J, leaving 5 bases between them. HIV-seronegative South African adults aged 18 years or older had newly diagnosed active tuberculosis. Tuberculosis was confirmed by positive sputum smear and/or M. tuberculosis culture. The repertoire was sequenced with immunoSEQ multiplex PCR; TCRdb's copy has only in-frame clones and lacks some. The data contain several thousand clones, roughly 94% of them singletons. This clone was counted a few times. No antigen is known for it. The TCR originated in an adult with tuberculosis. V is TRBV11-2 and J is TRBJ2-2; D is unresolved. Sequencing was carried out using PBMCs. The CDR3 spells CASSLVLTGELFF. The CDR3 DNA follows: TGTGCCAGCAGCTTAGTATTGACCGGGGAGCTGTTTTTT.